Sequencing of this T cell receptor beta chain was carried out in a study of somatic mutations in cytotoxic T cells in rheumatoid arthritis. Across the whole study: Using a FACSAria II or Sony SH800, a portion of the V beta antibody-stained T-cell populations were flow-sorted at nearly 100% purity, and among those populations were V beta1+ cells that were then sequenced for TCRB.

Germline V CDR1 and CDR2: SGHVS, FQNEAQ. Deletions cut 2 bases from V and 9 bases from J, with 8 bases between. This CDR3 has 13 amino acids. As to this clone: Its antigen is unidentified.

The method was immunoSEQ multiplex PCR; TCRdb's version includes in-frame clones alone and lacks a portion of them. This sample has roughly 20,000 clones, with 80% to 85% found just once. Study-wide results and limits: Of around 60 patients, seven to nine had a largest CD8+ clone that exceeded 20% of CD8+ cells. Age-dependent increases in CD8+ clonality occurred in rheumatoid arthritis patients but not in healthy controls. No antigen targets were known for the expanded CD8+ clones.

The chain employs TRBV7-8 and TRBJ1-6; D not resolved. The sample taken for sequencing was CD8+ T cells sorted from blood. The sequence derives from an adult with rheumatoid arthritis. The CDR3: CASSLTSRSPLHF. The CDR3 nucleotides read TGTGCCAGCAGCTTAACTTCCCGTTCACCCCTCCACTTT.